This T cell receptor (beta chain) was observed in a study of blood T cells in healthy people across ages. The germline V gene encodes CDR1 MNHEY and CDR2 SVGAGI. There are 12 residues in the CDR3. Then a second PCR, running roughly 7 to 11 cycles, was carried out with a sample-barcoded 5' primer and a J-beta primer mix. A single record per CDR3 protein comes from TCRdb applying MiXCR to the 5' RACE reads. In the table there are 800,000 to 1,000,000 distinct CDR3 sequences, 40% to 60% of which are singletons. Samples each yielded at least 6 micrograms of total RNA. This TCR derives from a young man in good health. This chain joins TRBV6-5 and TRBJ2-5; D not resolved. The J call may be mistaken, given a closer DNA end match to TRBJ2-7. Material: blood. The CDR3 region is CASLARTYEQYF. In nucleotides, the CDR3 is TGTGCCAGCTTAGCCAGAACCTACGAGCAGTACTTC.